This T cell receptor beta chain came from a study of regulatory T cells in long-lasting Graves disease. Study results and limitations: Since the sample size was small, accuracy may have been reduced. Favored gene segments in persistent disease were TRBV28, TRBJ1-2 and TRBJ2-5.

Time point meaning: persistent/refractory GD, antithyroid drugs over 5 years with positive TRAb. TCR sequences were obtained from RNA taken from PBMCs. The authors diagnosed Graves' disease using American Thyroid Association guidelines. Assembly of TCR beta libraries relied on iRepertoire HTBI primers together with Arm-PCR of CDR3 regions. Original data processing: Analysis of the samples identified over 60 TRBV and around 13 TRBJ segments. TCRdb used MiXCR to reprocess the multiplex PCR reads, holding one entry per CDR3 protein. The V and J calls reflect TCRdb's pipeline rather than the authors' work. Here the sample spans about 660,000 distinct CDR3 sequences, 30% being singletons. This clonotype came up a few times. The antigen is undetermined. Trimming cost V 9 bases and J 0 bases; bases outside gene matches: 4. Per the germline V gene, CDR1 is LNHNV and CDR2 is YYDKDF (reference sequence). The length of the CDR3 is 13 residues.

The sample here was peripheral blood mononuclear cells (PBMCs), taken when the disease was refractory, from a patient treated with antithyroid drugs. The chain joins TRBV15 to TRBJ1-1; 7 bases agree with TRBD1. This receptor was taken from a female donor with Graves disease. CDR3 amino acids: CATGQLVNTEAFF. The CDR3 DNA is TGTGCCACGGGACAGCTAGTGAACACTGAAGCTTTCTTT.